The clone carrying this T cell receptor beta chain was found a few times. Likely a read error: the CDR3 ends without its conserved phenylalanine or tryptophan. It is unclear where the CDR3 begins or ends on the DNA, so no DNA is shown, and the CDR3 is as TCRdb lists it. The source of the sample is a study of tumor-infiltrating lymphocytes in primary liver carcinoma. Overall study context: Each of the samples returned roughly 3.65 to 7.13 million productive TCRbeta reads (a yield similar across tissue types).

From germline, CDR1 is SGHDT and CDR2 YYEEEE. A total of 16 residues make up the CDR3, ends included. The roughly 18-34 mg bulk tissue piece was not sorted before simultaneous RNA and DNA extraction. Priming with a constant-region primer yielded TCR beta cDNA from about 510 ng total RNA. ARM-PCR, slightly modified, supplied the TCR beta libraries through three nested multiplex PCR rounds. Primers for the first two PCR rounds were TRBV1-TRBV30 forward primers and a C-beta reverse primer (about 10 cycles per round). A single record per CDR3 protein comes from TCRdb applying MiXCR to the multiplex PCR reads. The data hold about 23,000 distinct CDR3 sequences, with about 74% observed a single time.

The chain employs TRBV5-6 and TRBJ2-3; TRBD1, the table's D call, was not compared with the DNA. Material: liver tumor tissue from sampling region 5. Subset denoted: tumor region T5, tumor centre. The clonotype was recovered from a woman between 25 and 40 years old with primary liver carcinoma and hepatitis B virus infection. CDR3 region: CASSWTGTVSTDTQYY.